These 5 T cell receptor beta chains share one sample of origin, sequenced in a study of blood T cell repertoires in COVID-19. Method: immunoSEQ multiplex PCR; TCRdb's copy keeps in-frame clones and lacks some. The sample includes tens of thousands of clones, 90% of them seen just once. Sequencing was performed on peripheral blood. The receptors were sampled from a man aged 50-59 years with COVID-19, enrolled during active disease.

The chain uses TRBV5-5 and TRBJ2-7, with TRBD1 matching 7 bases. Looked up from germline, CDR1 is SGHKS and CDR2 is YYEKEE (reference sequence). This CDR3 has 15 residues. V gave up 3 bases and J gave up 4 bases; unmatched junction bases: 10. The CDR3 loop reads CASSSREGASYEQYF. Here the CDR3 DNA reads TGTGCCAGCAGCTCCCGCGAGGGGGCATCGTACGAGCAGTACTTC.

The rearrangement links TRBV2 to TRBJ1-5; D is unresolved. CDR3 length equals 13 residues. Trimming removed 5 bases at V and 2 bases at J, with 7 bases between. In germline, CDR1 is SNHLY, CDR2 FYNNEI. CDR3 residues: CASSPGGNQPQHF. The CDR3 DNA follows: TGTGCCAGCAGTCCCGGGGGCAATCAGCCCCAGCATTTT.

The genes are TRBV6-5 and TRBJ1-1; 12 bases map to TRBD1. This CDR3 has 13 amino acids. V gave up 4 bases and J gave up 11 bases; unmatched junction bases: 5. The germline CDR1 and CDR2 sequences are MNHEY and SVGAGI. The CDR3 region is CASSSGTGGFAFF. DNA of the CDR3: TGTGCCAGCAGTTCCGGGACAGGGGGCTTTGCTTTCTTT.

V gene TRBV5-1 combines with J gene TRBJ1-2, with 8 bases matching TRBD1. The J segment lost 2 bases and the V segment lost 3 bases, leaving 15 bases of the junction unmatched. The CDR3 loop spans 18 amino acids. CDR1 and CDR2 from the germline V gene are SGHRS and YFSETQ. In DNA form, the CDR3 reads TGCGCCAGCAGCTCGAATGGACAGGGAGACTACCTCAACTATGGCTACACCTTC. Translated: CASSSNGQGDYLNYGYTF.

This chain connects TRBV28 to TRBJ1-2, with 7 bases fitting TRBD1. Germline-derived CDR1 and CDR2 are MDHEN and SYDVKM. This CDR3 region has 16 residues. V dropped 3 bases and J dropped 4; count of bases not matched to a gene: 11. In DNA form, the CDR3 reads TGTGCCAGCAGTTTCGGTGGTAGAAGACAGGGCTATGGCTACACCTTC. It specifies CASSFGGRRQGYGYTF.